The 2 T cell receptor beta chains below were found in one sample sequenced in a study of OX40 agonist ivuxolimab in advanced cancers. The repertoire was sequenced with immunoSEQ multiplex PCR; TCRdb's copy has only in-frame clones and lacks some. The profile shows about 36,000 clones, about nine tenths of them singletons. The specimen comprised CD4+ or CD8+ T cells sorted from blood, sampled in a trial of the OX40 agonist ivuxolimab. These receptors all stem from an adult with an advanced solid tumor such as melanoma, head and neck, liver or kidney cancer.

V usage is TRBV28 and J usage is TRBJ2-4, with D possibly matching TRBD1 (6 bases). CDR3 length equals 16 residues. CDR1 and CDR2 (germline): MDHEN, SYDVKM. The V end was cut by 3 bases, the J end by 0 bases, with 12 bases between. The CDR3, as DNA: TGTGCCAGCAGTTTCGCGACAGGTCGAGCCAAAAACATTCAGTACTTC. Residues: CASSFATGRAKNIQYF.

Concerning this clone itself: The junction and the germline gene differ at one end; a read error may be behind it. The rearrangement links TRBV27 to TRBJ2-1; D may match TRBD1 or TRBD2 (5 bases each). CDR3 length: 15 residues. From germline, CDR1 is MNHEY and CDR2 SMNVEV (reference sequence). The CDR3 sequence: CASREWGSSHNEQFF. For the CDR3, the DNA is TGTGCCAGCAGGGAGTGGGGGAGCTCCCACAATGAGCAGTTCTTC.